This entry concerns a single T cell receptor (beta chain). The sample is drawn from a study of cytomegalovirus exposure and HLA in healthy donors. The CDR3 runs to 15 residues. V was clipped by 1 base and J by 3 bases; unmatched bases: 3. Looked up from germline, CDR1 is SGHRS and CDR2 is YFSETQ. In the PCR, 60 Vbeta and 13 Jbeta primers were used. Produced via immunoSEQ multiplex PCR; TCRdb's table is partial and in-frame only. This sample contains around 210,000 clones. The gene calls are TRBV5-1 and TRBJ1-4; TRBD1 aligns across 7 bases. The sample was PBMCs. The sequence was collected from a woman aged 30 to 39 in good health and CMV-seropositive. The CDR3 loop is CASSLLQGPNEKLFF. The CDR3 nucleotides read TGCGCCAGCAGCTTGTTACAGGGGCCTAATGAAAAACTGTTTTTT.